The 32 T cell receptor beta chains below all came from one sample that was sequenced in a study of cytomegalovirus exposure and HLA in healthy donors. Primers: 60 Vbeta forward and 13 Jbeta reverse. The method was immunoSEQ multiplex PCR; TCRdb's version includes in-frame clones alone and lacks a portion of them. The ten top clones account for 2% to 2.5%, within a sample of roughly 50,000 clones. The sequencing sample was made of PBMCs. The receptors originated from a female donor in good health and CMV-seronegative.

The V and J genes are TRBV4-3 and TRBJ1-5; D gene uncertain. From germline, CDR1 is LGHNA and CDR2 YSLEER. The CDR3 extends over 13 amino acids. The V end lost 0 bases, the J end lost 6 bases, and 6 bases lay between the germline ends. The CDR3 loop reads CASSQEEGQPQHF. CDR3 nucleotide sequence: TGCGCCAGCAGCCAAGAAGAGGGTCAGCCCCAGCATTTT.

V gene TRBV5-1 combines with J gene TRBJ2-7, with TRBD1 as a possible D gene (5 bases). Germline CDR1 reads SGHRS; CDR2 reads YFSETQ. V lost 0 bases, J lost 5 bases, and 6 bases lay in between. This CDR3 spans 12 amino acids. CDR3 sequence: CASSLEGDEQYF. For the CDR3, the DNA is TGCGCCAGCAGCTTGGAAGGGGACGAGCAGTACTTC.

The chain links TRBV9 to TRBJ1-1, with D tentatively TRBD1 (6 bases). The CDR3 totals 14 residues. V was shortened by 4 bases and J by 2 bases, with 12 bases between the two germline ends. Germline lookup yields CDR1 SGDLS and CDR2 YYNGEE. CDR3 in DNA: TGTGCCAGCAGCCTAGGACAGATTAACACTGAAGCTTTCTTT. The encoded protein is CASSLGQINTEAFF.

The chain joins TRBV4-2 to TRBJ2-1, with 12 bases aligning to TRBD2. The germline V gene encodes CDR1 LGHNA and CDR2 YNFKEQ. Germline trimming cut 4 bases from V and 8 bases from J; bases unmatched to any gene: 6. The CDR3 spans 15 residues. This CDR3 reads CASSPGLAGLYEQFF. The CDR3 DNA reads TGTGCCAGCAGCCCGGGACTAGCGGGTCTCTATGAGCAGTTCTTC.

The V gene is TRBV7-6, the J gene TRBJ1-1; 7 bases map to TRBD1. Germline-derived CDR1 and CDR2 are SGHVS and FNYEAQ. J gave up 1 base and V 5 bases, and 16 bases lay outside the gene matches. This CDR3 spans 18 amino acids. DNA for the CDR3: TGTGCCAGCAGCACCTTCCCACAGGGGCCGGACCGGAACACTGAAGCTTTCTTT. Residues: CASSTFPQGPDRNTEAFF.

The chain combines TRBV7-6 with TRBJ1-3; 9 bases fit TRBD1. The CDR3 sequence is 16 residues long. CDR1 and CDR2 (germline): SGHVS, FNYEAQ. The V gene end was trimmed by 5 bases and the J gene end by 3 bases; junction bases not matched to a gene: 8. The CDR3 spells CASSAETGGIGNTIYF. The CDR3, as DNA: TGTGCCAGCAGCGCAGAGACAGGGGGAATTGGAAACACCATATATTTT.

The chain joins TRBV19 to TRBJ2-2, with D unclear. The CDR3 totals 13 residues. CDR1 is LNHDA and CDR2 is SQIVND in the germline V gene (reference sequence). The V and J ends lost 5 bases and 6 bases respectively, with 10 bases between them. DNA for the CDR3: TGTGCCAGTAGTCCCCTCCTTCCCGGGGAGCTGTTTTTT. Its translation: CASSPLLPGELFF. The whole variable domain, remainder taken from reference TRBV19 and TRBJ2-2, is DGGITQSPKYLFRKEGQNVTLSCEQNLNHDAMYWYRQDPGQGLRLIYYSQIVNDFQKGDIAEGYSVSREKKESFPLTVTSAQKNPTAFYLCASSPLLPGELFFGEGSRLTVL.

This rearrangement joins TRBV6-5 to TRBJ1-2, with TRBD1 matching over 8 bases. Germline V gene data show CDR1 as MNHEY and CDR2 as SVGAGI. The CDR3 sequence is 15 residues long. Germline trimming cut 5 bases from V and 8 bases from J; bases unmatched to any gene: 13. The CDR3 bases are TGTGCCAGCAGTGCCGAGGACAGGGTGGCGTACGGCTACACCTTC. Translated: CASSAEDRVAYGYTF.

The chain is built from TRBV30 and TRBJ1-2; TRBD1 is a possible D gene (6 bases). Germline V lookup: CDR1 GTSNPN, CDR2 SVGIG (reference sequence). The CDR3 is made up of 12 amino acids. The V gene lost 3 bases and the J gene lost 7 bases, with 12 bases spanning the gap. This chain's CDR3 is CAWRDGQRGYTF. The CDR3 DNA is TGTGCCTGGAGGGACGGACAGCGTGGCTACACCTTC.

The CDR3, as DNA: TGTGCCAGCAGCCACAGACAGGGAAACGCCGGGGAGCTGTTTTTT. It specifies CASSHRQGNAGELFF. The chain combines TRBV11-3 with TRBJ2-2; 7 positions match TRBD1. The CDR3 is 15 residues long. The germline CDR1 and CDR2 sequences are SGHNT and YENEEA. After removal of 5 bases from V and 6 bases from J, the junction contained 9 bases not matched to a gene.

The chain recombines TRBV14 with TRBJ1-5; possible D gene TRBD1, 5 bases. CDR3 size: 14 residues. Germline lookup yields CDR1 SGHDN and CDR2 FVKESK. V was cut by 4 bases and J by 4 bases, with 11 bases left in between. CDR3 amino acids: CASSRMGGNQPQHF. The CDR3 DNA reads TGTGCCAGCAGCCGGATGGGGGGGAATCAGCCCCAGCATTTT.

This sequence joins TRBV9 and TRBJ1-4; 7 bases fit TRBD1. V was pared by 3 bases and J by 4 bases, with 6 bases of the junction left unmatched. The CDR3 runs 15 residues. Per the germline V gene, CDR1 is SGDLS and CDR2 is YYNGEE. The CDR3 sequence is CASSGGGPGNEKLFF. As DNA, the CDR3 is TGTGCCAGCAGCGGAGGGGGCCCGGGTAATGAAAAACTGTTTTTT.

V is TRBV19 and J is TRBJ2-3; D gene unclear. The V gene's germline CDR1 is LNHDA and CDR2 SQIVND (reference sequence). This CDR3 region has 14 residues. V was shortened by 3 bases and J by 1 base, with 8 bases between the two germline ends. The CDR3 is CASSIGHGTDTQYF. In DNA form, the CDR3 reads TGTGCCAGTAGTATCGGTCACGGCACAGATACGCAGTATTTT.

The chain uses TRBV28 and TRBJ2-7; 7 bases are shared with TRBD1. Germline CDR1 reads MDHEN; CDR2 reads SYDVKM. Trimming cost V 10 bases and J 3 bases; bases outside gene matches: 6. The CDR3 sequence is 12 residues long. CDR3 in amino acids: CATTGDLYEQYF. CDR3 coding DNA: TGTGCCACAACAGGGGACCTCTACGAGCAGTACTTC.

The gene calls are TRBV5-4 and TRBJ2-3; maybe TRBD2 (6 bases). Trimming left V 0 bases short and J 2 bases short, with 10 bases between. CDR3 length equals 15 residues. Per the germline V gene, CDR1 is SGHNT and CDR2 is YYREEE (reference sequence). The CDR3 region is CASSLDSGYTDTQYF. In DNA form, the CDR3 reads TGTGCCAGCAGCTTGGATAGCGGATACACAGATACGCAGTATTTT. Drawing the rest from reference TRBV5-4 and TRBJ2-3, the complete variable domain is ETGVTQSPTHLIKTRGQQVTLRCSSQSGHNTVSWYQQALGQGPQFIFQYYREEENGRGNFPPRFSGLQFPNYSSELNVNALELDDSALYLCASSLDSGYTDTQYFGPGTRLTVL.

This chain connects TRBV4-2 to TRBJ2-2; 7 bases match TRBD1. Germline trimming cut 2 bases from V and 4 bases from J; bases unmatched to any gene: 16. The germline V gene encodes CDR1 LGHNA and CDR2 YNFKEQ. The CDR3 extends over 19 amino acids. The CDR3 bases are TGTGCCAGCAGCCAAAGGGACCAGGGGGACCCGTCCTCCACCGGGGAGCTGTTTTTT. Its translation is CASSQRDQGDPSSTGELFF.

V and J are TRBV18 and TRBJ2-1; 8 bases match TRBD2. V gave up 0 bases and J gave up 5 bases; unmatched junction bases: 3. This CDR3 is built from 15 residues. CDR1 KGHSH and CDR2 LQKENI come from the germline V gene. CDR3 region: CASSPPSGRDNEQFF. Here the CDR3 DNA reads TGTGCCAGCTCACCACCGAGCGGGAGAGACAATGAGCAGTTCTTC.

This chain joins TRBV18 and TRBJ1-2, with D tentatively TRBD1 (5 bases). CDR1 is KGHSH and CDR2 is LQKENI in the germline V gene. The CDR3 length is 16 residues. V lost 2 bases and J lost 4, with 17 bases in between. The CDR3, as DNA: TGTGCCAGCTCACCATTCGTAGTCTCCGGGGGCTATGGCTACACCTTC. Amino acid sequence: CASSPFVVSGGYGYTF.

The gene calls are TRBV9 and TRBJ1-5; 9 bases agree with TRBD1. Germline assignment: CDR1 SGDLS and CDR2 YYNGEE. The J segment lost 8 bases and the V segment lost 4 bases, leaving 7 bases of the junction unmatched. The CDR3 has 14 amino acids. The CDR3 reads CASSPGQGPEPQHF. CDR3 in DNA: TGTGCCAGCAGCCCAGGACAGGGGCCTGAGCCCCAGCATTTT. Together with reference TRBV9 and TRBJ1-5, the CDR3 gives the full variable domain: DSGVTQTPKHLITATGQRVTLRCSPRSGDLSVYWYQQSLDQGLQFLIQYYNGEERAKGNILERFSAQQFPDLHSELNLSSLELGDSALYFCASSPGQGPEPQHFGDGTRLSIL.

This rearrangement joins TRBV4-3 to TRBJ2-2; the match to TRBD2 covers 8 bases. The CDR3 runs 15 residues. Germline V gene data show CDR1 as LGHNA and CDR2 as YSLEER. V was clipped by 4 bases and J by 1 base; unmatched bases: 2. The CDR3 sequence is CASSPTSGNTGELFF. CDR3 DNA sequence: TGCGCCAGCAGCCCCACTAGCGGGAACACCGGGGAGCTGTTTTTT.

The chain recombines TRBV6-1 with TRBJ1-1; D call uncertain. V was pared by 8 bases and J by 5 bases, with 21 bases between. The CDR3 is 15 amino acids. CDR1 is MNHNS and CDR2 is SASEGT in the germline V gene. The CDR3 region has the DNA TGTGCCAGCCGCCCAGACCAGTTAAGACAAACTGAAGCTTTCTTT. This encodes CASRPDQLRQTEAFF.

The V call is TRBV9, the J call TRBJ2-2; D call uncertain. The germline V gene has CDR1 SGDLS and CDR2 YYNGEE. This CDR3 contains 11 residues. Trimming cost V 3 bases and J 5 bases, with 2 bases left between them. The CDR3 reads CASSATGELFF. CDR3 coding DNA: TGTGCCAGCAGCGCGACCGGGGAGCTGTTTTTT.

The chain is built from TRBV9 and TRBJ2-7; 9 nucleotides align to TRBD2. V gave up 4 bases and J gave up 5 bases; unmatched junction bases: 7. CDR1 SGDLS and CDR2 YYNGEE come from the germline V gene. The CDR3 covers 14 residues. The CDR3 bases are TGTGCCAGCAGCCCCAGCGGGGGGTGGGACGAGCAGTACTTC. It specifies CASSPSGGWDEQYF.

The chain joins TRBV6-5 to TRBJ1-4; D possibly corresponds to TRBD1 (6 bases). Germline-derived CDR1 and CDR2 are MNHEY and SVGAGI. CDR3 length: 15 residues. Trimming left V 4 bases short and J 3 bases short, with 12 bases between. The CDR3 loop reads CASSSPGEPNEKLFF. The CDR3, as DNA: TGTGCCAGCAGTTCTCCAGGGGAGCCTAATGAAAAACTGTTTTTT.

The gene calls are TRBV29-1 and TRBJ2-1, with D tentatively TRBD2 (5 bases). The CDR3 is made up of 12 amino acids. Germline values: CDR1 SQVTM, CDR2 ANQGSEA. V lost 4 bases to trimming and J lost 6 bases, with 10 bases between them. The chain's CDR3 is CSVGLAPNEQFF. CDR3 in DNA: TGCAGCGTTGGGCTAGCACCCAATGAGCAGTTCTTC.

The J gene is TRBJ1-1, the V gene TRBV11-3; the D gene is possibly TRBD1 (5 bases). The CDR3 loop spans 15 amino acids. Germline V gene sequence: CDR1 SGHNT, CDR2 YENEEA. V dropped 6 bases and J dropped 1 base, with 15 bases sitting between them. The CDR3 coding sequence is TGTGCCAGCAGAAAGGCAGGGCACGCGAACACTGAAGCTTTCTTT. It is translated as CASRKAGHANTEAFF.

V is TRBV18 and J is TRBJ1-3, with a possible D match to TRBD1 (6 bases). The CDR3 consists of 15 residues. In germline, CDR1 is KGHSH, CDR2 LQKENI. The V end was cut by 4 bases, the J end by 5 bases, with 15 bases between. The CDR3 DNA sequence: TGTGCCAGCTCACGAGCAGGGGTCCAAAGAAACACCATATATTTT. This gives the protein CASSRAGVQRNTIYF.

CDR3 protein: CASSSQGGSTEAFF. The CDR3 nucleotides are TGTGCCAGCAGCTCACAGGGGGGATCCACTGAAGCTTTCTTT. The chain employs TRBV7-9 and TRBJ1-1; the match to TRBD1 covers 8 bases. Germline loops: CDR1 SEHNR, CDR2 FQNEAQ (reference sequence). V lost 4 bases, J lost 4 bases, and 5 bases stayed unmatched. This CDR3 is built from 14 residues.

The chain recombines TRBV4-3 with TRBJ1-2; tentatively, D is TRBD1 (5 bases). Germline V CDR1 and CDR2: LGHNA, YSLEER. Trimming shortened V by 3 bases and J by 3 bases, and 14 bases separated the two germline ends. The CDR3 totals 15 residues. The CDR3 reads CASSHHEDIDYGYTF. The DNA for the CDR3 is TGCGCCAGCAGCCATCATGAGGACATTGACTATGGCTACACCTTC.

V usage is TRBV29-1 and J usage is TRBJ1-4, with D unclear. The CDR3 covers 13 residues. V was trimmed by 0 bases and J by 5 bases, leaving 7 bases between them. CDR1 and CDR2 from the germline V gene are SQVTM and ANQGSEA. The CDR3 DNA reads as TGCAGCGTTGAAGATCCCCTGAATGAAAAACTGTTTTTT. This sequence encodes CSVEDPLNEKLFF. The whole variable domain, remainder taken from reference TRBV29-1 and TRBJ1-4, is SAVISQKPSRDICQRGTSLTIQCQVDSQVTMMFWYRQQPGQSLTLIATANQGSEATYESGFVIDKFPISRPNLTFSTLTVSNMSPEDSSIYLCSVEDPLNEKLFFGSGTQLSVL.

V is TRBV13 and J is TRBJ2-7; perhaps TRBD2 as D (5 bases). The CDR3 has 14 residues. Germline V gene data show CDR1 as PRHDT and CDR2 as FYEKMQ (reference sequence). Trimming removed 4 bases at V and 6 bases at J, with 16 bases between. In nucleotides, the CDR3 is TGTGCCAGCAGCTATAGGGCTACCCGGGGCGAGCAGTACTTC. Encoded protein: CASSYRATRGEQYF.

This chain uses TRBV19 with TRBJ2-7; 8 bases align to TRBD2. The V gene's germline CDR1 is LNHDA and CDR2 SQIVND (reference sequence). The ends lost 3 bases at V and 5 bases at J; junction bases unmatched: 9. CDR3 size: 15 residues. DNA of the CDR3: TGTGCCAGTAGTATCATGGTAGCGGGGTTCAACGAGCAGTACTTC. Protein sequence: CASSIMVAGFNEQYF.